This T cell receptor (beta chain) derives from a study of spatial heterogeneity in lung cancer. Study-wide findings and caveats: Mutation tallies in tumors tracked expanded intratumoral alpha and beta TCR counts.

Individually, TCR cDNA molecules were each labelled with a unique molecular identifier. TCRdb fed the 5' RACE reads into MiXCR, producing one record per CDR3 protein. The profile shows 14,000 or so distinct CDR3 sequences, about 4.4% of them singletons. This clonotype has at least ten counts. Its specificity is unknown. Time point here: sample taken at primary tumor resection. Whole RNA, which was extracted from tumor, nontumor lung tissue or frozen PBMC, was sequenced without any cell sorting. The V end was cut by 3 bases, the J end by 0 bases, with 12 bases between. The length of the CDR3 is 16 residues. Germline loops: CDR1 KGHSH, CDR2 LQKENI.

The source is a female donor with early-stage non-small cell lung cancer. The source was lung tumor tissue, collected at surgery. V is TRBV18 and J is TRBJ2-1; D is unclear. This chain's CDR3 is CASSPFGVSSYNEQFF. CDR3 DNA: TGTGCCAGCTCACCGTTTGGCGTGAGCTCCTACAATGAGCAGTTCTTC. Drawing the rest from reference TRBV18 and TRBJ2-1, the complete variable domain is NAGVMQNPRHLVRRRGQEARLRCSPMKGHSHVYWYRQLPEEGLKFMVYLQKENIIDESGMPKERFSAEFPKEGPSILRIQQVVRGDSAAYFCASSPFGVSSYNEQFFGPGTRLTVL.